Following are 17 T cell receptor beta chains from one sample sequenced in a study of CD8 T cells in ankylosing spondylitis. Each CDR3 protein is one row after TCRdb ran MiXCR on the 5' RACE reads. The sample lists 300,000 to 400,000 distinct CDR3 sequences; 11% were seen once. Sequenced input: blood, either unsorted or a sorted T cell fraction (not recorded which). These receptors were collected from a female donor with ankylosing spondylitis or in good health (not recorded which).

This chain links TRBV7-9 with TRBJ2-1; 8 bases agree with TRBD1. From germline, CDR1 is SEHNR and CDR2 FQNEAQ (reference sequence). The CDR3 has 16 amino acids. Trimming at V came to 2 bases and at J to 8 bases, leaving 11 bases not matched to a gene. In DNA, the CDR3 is TGTGCCAGCAGCTTAAACTTAGGACAGGGTGTCCATGAGCAGTTCTTC. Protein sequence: CASSLNLGQGVHEQFF.

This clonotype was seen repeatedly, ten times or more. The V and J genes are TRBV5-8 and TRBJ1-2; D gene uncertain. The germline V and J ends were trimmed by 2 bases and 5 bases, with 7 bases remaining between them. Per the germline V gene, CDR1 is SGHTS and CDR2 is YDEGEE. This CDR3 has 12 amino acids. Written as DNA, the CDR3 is TGTGCCAGCAGCTTCTACAGATATGGCTACACCTTC. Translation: CASSFYRYGYTF.

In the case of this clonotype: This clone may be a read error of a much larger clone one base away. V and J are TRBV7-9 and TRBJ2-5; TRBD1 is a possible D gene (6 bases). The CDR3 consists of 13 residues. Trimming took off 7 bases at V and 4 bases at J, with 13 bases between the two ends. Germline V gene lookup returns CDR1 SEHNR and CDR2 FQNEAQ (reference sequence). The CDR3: CASTGTSLETQYF. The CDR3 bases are TGTGCCAGCACCGGGACATCTCTAGAGACCCAGTACTTC.

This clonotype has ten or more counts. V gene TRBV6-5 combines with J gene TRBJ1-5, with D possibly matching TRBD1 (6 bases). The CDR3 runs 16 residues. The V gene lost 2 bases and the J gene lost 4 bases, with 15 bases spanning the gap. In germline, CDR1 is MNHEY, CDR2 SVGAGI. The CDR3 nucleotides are TGTGCCAGCAGTTACCGTGGGGGGCTGGGGAATCAGCCCCAGCATTTT. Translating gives CASSYRGGLGNQPQHF.

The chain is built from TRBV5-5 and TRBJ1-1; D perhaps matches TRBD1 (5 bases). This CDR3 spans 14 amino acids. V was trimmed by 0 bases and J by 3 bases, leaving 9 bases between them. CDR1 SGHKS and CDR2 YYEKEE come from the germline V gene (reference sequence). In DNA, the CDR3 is TGTGCCAGCAGCTTGGGACAGAAAGACACTGAAGCTTTCTTT. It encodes CASSLGQKDTEAFF.

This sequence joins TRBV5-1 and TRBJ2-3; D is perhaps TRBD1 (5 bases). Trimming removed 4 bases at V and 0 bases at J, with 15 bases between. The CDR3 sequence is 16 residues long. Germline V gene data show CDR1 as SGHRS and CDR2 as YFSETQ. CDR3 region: CASSASIQGSTDTQYF. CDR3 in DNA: TGCGCCAGCAGCGCAAGTATCCAGGGTAGCACAGATACGCAGTATTTT. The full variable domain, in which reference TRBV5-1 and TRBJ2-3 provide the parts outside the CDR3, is KAGVTQTPRYLIKTRGQQVTLSCSPISGHRSVSWYQQTPGQGLQFLFEYFSETQRNKGNFPGRFSGRQFSNSRSEMNVSTLELGDSALYLCASSASIQGSTDTQYFGPGTRLTVL.

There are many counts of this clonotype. As DNA, the CDR3 is TGTGCCAGCAGCTTAGATGGCGGGAGAAAGACCCAGTACTTC. The encoded protein is CASSLDGGRKTQYF. The chain is built from TRBV7-2 and TRBJ2-5, with 7 bases that match TRBD2. This CDR3 region has 14 residues. V was clipped by 1 base and J by 6 bases; unmatched bases: 5. Germline V CDR1 and CDR2: SGHTA, FQGNSA.

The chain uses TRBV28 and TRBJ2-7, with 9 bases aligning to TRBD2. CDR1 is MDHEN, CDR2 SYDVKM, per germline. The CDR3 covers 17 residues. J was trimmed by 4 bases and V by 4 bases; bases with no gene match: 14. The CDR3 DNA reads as TGTGCCAGCAGTTCCTACAAGACAGGGACTAGCCTATACGAGCAGTACTTC. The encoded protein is CASSSYKTGTSLYEQYF.

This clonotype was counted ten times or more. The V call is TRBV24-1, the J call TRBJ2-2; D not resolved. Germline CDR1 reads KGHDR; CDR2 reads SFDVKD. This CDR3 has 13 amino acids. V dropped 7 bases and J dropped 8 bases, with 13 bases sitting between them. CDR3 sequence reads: CATRASAAGELFF. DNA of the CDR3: TGTGCCACCAGGGCTTCGGCGGCAGGGGAGCTGTTTTTT.

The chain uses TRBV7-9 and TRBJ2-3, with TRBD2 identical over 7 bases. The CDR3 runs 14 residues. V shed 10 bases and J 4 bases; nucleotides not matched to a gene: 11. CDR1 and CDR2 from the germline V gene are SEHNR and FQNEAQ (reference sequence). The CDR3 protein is CATPRLAASDTQYF. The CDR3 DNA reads TGTGCCACTCCTCGGCTAGCGGCCTCAGATACGCAGTATTTT. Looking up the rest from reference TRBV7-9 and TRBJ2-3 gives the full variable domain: DTGVSQNPRHKITKRGQNVTFRCDPISEHNRLYWYRQTLGQGPEFLTYFQNEAQLEKSRLLSDRFSAERPKGSFSTLEIQRTEQGDSAMYLCATPRLAASDTQYFGPGTRLTVL.

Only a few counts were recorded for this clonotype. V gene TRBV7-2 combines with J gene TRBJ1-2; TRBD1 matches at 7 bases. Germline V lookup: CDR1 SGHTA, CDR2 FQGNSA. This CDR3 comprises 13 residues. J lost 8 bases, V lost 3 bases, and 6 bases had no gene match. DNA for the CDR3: TGTGCCAGCAGCTTCGGACAGGATTCGGGCTACACCTTC. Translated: CASSFGQDSGYTF.

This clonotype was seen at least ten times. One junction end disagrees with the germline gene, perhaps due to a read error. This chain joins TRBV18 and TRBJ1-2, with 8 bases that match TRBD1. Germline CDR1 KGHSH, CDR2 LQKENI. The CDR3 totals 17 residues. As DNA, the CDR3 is TGTGCCAGCTCGCCACTTCAAGAGGGGCAGGGGGCGCATGGCTACACCTTC. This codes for CASSPLQEGQGAHGYTF.

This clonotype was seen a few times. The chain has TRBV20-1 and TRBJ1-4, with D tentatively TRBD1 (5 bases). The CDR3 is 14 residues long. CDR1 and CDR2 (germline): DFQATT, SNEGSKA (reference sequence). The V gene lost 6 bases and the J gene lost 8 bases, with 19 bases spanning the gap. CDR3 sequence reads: CSARVEGRGEKLFF. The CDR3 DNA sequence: TGCAGTGCGCGGGTCGAGGGGCGAGGAGAAAAACTGTTTTTT.

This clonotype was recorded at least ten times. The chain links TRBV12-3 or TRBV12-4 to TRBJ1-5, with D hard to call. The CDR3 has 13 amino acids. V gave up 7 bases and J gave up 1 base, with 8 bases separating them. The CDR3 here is CASTLDSNQPQHF. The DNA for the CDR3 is TGTGCCAGCACCTTGGACAGCAATCAGCCCCAGCATTTT.

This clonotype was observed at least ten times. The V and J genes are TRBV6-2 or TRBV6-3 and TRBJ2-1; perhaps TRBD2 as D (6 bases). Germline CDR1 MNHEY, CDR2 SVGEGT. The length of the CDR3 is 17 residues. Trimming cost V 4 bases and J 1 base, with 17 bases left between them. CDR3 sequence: CASSSSIGRRSYNEQFF. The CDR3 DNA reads TGTGCCAGCAGTTCGTCAATTGGGAGGAGGTCCTACAATGAGCAGTTCTTC.

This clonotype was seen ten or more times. CDR3 bases: TGTGCCAGCAGCTTTCTATTATCAACCGGGGAGCTGTTTTTT. Its translation is CASSFLLSTGELFF. V is TRBV7-9 and J is TRBJ2-2, with D unresolved. The V and J ends lost 3 bases and 5 bases respectively, with 10 bases between them. The germline V gene has CDR1 SEHNR and CDR2 FQNEAQ (reference sequence). The CDR3 length is 14 residues.

DNA of the CDR3: TGTGCCAGCAGCTTTGCGCAAACCGGGGATACGCAGTATTTT. Its protein is CASSFAQTGDTQYF. The genes are TRBV7-8 and TRBJ2-3; D call uncertain. CDR3 length equals 14 residues. V was trimmed by 3 bases and J by 6 bases, leaving 13 bases between them. CDR1 is SGHVS, CDR2 FQNEAQ, per germline.